These 14 T cell receptor beta chains were sequenced from one sample in a study of blood T cell repertoires in COVID-19. Method: immunoSEQ multiplex PCR; TCRdb's copy keeps in-frame clones and lacks some. The sample records around 160,000 clones, around nine tenths being singletons. The sequenced sample was peripheral blood. The receptors were sampled from a woman in her seventies with COVID-19, enrolled during active disease.

This clone was seen only a few times. The chain links TRBV5-4 to TRBJ2-1; 7 positions agree with TRBD1. CDR3 length: 13 residues. With V trimmed by 7 bases and J by 5 bases, 6 bases remained unmatched. The germline gives CDR1 SGHNT, CDR2 YYREEE (reference sequence). The CDR3 DNA reads as TGTGCCAGCTCCAGGGGGTATGACAATGAGCAGTTCTTC. This codes for CASSRGYDNEQFF.

The chain couples TRBV19 to TRBJ2-3; D is possibly TRBD1 (7 bases). CDR1 is LNHDA and CDR2 is SQIVND in the germline V gene (reference sequence). CDR3 length: 16 amino acids. Trimming left V 1 base short and J 3 bases short, with 14 bases between. For the CDR3, the DNA is TGTGCCAGTAGTATAGGGGCAGGGGGGAGGACAGATACGCAGTATTTT. It translates to CASSIGAGGRTDTQYF.

The chain has TRBV18 and TRBJ1-6; 7 positions match TRBD1. Trimming at V came to 0 bases and at J to 10 bases, leaving 3 bases not matched to a gene. CDR3 length equals 14 residues. From germline, CDR1 is KGHSH and CDR2 LQKENI. CDR3 sequence (DNA): TGTGCCAGCTCACCACCCCAGGGGGACTCACCCCTCCACTTT. It specifies CASSPPQGDSPLHF.

The sample holds many counts of this clone. This chain links TRBV2 with TRBJ2-1, with TRBD2 matching 13 bases. Unmatched junction bases numbered 8, after V lost 6 bases and J lost 9 bases. Germline CDR1 reads SNHLY; CDR2 reads FYNNEI. The CDR3 has 15 amino acids. Here the CDR3 reads CASRLTSGGDGEQFF. CDR3 in DNA: TGTGCCAGCAGACTAACTAGCGGGGGGGATGGTGAGCAGTTCTTC.

The rearrangement uses TRBV19 and TRBJ1-4; weak D call: TRBD1 (5 bases). The CDR3 extends over 13 amino acids. Trimming took off 6 bases at V and 8 bases at J, with 13 bases between the two ends. In germline, CDR1 is LNHDA, CDR2 SQIVND (reference sequence). The CDR3 coding sequence is TGTGCCAGTAGGGGAGGGGCACACGAAAAACTGTTTTTT. It specifies CASRGGAHEKLFF.

V and J are TRBV19 and TRBJ2-5; 8 positions agree with TRBD1. V lost 3 bases and J lost 1; bases outside the gene matches: 4. Germline CDR1 is LNHDA and CDR2 is SQIVND (reference sequence). CDR3 length equals 15 residues. The CDR3 DNA reads TGTGCCAGTAGTATCGTAGGACAGGGCCAAGAGACCCAGTACTTC. Its protein is CASSIVGQGQETQYF.

J is TRBJ1-6 and V is TRBV5-4, with 8 bases lining up with TRBD1. The CDR3 consists of 14 residues. The V gene's germline CDR1 is SGHNT and CDR2 YYREEE (reference sequence). The V and J ends lost 1 base and 7 bases, in that order; junction bases with no gene match: 1. CDR3 DNA sequence: TGTGCCAGCAGCTTGCAGGGGGCCAATTCACCCCTCCACTTT. Protein sequence: CASSLQGANSPLHF.

The CDR3 DNA reads TGTGCCAGCAGCGTAGCCCCGGTGAACACTGAAGCTTTCTTT. Residues: CASSVAPVNTEAFF. The chain has TRBV9 and TRBJ1-1; D unresolved. This CDR3 has 14 amino acids. CDR1 is SGDLS, CDR2 YYNGEE, per germline. V lost 0 bases and J lost 0, with 6 bases in between. The whole variable domain, filled in from reference TRBV9 and TRBJ1-1, reads DSGVTQTPKHLITATGQRVTLRCSPRSGDLSVYWYQQSLDQGLQFLIQYYNGEERAKGNILERFSAQQFPDLHSELNLSSLELGDSALYFCASSVAPVNTEAFFGQGTRLTVV.

This clone was counted once. The J gene is TRBJ2-7, the V gene TRBV19; TRBD1 is a possible D gene (5 bases). This CDR3 has 13 residues. V lost 6 bases and J lost 4, with 13 bases in between. In germline, CDR1 is LNHDA, CDR2 SQIVND (reference sequence). Here the CDR3 DNA reads TGTGCCAGTAGCCCCGTGGCAGGGTACGAGCAGTACTTC. The encoded protein is CASSPVAGYEQYF.

As for this clone: One end of the junction fails to match germline, which may point to a read error. This rearrangement joins TRBV5-1 to TRBJ1-5; a possible D gene is TRBD1 (5 bases). The germline gives CDR1 SGHRS, CDR2 YFSETQ. The length of the CDR3 is 16 residues. The CDR3 protein is CASSLEGLNSNQLQHF. In DNA, the CDR3 is TGCGCCAGCAGCTTGGAGGGGCTGAATAGCAATCAGCTCCAGCATTTT.

This rearrangement joins TRBV28 to TRBJ2-2, with a weak D call TRBD1 (6 bases). This CDR3 contains 17 residues. Germline V gene sequence: CDR1 MDHEN, CDR2 SYDVKM. Trimming took off 4 bases at V and 1 base at J, with 16 bases between the two ends. The CDR3 sequence is CASSWWTGHQNTGELFF. The CDR3 DNA reads as TGTGCCAGCAGTTGGTGGACGGGACATCAGAACACCGGGGAGCTGTTTTTT.

This rearrangement joins TRBV14 to TRBJ1-1; D is uncertain. The germline V gene encodes CDR1 SGHDN and CDR2 FVKESK. Trimming removed 4 bases from V and 3 bases from J, with 6 bases in between. This CDR3 is 12 amino acids long. CDR3 protein: CASSRVYTEAFF. CDR3 in DNA: TGTGCCAGCAGCCGAGTCTACACTGAAGCTTTCTTT.

V gene TRBV5-1 combines with J gene TRBJ2-2; a weak D match, TRBD1 (5 bases). The germline V gene has CDR1 SGHRS and CDR2 YFSETQ. V lost 0 bases and J 6 bases, leaving 9 bases between the germline ends. The CDR3 covers 14 residues. This chain's CDR3 is CASSLVRESGELFF. The CDR3 DNA sequence: TGCGCCAGCAGCTTGGTCAGGGAATCCGGGGAGCTGTTTTTT.

This clone was detected only once. The chain is built from TRBV19 and TRBJ1-3; D perhaps matches TRBD1 (5 bases). This CDR3 region has 15 residues. V was trimmed by 7 bases and J by 4 bases, leaving 17 bases between them. Germline V gene lookup returns CDR1 LNHDA and CDR2 SQIVND (reference sequence). CDR3 coding DNA: TGTGCCAGTAATCCCAGGGCCATGGGAGGAAACACCATATATTTT. This sequence encodes CASNPRAMGGNTIYF.